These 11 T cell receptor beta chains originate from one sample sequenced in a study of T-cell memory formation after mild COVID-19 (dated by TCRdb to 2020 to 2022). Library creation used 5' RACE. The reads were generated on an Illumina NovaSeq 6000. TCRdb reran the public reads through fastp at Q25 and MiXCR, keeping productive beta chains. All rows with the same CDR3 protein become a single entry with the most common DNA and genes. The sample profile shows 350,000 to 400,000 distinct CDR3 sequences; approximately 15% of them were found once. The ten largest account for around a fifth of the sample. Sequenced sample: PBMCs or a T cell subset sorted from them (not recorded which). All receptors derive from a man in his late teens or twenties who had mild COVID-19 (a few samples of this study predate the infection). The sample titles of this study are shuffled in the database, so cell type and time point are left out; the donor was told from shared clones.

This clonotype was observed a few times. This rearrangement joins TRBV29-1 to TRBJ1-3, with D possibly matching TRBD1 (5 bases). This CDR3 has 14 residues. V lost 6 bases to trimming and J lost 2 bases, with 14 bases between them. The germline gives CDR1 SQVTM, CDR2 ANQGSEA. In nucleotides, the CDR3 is TGCAGCGTCTACCCCCAGGGCCCTGGAAACACCATATATTTT. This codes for CSVYPQGPGNTIYF.

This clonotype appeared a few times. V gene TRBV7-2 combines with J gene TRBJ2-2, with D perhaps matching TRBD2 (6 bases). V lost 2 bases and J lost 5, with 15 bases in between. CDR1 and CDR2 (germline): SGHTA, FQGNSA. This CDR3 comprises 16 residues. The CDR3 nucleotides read TGTGCCAGCAGCTTATCCGGGAGCCCGGGGACCGGGGAGCTGTTTTTT. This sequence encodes CASSLSGSPGTGELFF. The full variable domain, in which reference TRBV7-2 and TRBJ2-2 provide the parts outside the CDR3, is GAGVSQSPSNKVTEKGKDVELRCDPISGHTALYWYRQSLGQGLEFLIYFQGNSAPDKSGLPSDRFSAERTGGSVSTLTIQRTQQEDSAVYLCASSLSGSPGTGELFFGEGSRLTVL.

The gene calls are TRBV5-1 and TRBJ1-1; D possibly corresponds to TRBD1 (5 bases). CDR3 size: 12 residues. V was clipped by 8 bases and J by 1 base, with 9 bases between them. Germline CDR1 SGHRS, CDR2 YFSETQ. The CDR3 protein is CARRDRNTEAFF. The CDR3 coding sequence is TGCGCCAGGAGGGACCGGAACACTGAAGCTTTCTTT.

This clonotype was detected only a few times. CDR3: CAASPEQGRYGYTF. The CDR3 coding sequence is TGTGCCGCTAGCCCAGAACAGGGACGCTATGGCTACACCTTC. The rearrangement uses TRBV15 and TRBJ1-2; D is possibly TRBD1 (6 bases). CDR1 and CDR2 from the germline V gene are LNHNV and YYDKDF (reference sequence). Trimming stripped 11 bases from V and 4 bases from J, with 20 bases between. The CDR3 has 14 amino acids.

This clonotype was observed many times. The CDR3 DNA reads as TGTGCCACCAGCAGAGTTCAGGGGAAATACAATGAGCAGTTCTTC. Its protein product is CATSRVQGKYNEQFF. The chain couples TRBV15 to TRBJ2-1; the D gene is possibly TRBD1 (6 bases). CDR1 and CDR2 (germline): LNHNV, YYDKDF (reference sequence). The CDR3 is 15 amino acids. Trimming removed 1 base from V and 4 bases from J, with 11 bases in between.

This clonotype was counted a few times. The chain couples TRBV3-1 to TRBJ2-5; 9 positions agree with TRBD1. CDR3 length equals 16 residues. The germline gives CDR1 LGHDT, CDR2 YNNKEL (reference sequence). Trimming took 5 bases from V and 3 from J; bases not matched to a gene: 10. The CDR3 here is CASSSRGQGYEETQYF. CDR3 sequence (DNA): TGTGCCAGCAGCTCGCGAGGACAGGGGTACGAAGAGACCCAGTACTTC.

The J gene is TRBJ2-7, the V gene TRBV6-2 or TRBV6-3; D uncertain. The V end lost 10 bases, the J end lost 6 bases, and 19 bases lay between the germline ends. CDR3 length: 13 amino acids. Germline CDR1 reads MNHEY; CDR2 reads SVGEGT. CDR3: CATSQRKEGEQYV. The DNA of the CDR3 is TGTGCCACCTCCCAACGTAAAGAAGGCGAGCAGTACGTC.

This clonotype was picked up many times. The CDR3: CASSLQGAETQYF. For the CDR3, the DNA is TGTGCCAGCAGCTTGCAGGGTGCGGAGACCCAGTACTTC. This rearrangement joins TRBV11-3 to TRBJ2-5, with a possible D match to TRBD1 (5 bases). The CDR3 sequence is 13 residues long. Per the germline V gene, CDR1 is SGHNT and CDR2 is YENEEA. Trimming took off 3 bases at V and 5 bases at J, with 10 bases between the two ends.

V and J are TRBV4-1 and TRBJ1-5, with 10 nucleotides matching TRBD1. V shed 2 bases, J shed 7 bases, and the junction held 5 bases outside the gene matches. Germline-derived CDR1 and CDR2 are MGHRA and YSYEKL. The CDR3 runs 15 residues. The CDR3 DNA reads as TGCGCCAGCAGCCAACGGACAGGGGGTTTGCAGCCCCAGCATTTT. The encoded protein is CASSQRTGGLQPQHF.

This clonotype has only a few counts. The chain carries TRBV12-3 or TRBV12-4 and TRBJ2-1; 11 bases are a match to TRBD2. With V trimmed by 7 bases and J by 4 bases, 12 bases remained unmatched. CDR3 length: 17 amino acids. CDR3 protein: CASTPFSGGAGYNEQFF. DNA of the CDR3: TGTGCCAGCACCCCCTTTAGCGGGGGGGCCGGGTACAATGAGCAGTTCTTC.

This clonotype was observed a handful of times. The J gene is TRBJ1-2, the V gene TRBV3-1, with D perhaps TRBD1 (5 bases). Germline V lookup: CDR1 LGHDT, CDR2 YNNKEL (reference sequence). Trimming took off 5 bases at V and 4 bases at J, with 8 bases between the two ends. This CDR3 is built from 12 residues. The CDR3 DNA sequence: TGTGCCAGCAGCTCCGGGGCCTATGGCTACACCTTC. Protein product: CASSSGAYGYTF.